Sequencing of this T cell receptor beta chain was carried out in a study of blood T cell repertoires in COVID-19. Across the study: PBMCs, B-cell-depleted T cells, or T cells were the source of the cDNA or gDNA that made up the material.

Cohort placement rested on clinical history that participants reported themselves. This CDR3 has 13 amino acids. V lost 3 bases and J lost 9, with 14 bases in between. The germline V gene has CDR1 SNHLY and CDR2 FYNNEI. In the study's own analysis: Quantification of nucleated cells was approximated via reference gene primer amplification. Using immunoSEQ multiplex PCR, the repertoire was profiled, and TCRdb retains in-frame clones only, with some absent. That table furnishes V, J and clone size, whereas the DNA furnished D and trimming. The table has approximately 450,000 clones, roughly 85% seen once.

The chain uses TRBV2 and TRBJ1-1, with a weak D call TRBD1 (6 bases). The receptor was isolated from a woman aged 18 to 35 with acute COVID-19. The sequenced material came from PBMCs or T cells enriched from blood (not recorded which). DNA of the CDR3: TGTGCCAGCAGTGACGGTACAGGGACCCAAGCTTTCTTT. Protein sequence: CASSDGTGTQAFF.